This T cell receptor (beta chain) originates from a study of cytomegalovirus exposure and HLA in healthy donors. Whole-study context: HLA-typed donors were the source of around 77 million unique TCRs held in an early data release.

The V gene's germline CDR1 is PRHDT and CDR2 FYEKMQ (reference sequence). The V gene lost 5 bases and the J gene lost 6 bases, with 16 bases spanning the gap. The CDR3 has 14 amino acids. The primer mix had 60 Vbeta and 13 Jbeta primers. This table comes from immunoSEQ multiplex PCR, and its TCRdb copy is limited to in-frame clones, with some not included. The sample includes roughly 180,000 clones, approximately 84% of them seen just once. This TCR was recovered from a man aged 18 to 35 in good health and CMV-seronegative. The chain carries TRBV13 and TRBJ1-1; possibly TRBD1 for D (6 bases). The sequencing sample was made of PBMCs. CDR3 nucleotide sequence: TGTGCCAGCAGCACGGGACATCTTAATCCTGAAGCTTTCTTT. Translated, it gives CASSTGHLNPEAFF.